The sequence of this T cell receptor (beta chain) was determined in a study of a mutant IDH1 vaccine in newly diagnosed glioma. Time point of the sample: week 35, safety follow-up. Every vaccination contained 300 ug of the mutant IDH1 20-mer peptide and was paired with topical imiquimod. This CDR3 spans 11 amino acids. Germline CDR1 MDHEN, CDR2 SYDVKM. The germline V and J ends were trimmed by 3 bases and 4 bases, with 4 bases remaining between them. Note on this clone: Its antigen is unidentified.

Repertoires were generated with immunoSEQ multiplex PCR, while TCRdb's copy carries only in-frame clones and drops some. The sample consists of some 63,000 clones, roughly 74% of them appearing once. The receptor comes from a man aged 50 or older with glioma. The chain couples TRBV28 to TRBJ2-7; D is undetermined. This specimen consisted of PBMCs, obtained from a glioma patient whose treatment included an IDH1 peptide vaccine. The chain's CDR3 is CASSLGYEQYF. The CDR3 DNA sequence: TGTGCCAGCAGTTTGGGGTACGAGCAGTACTTC.